Described below is a single TCR beta chain sequence and its context. The target antigen is unknown. The table came from immunoSEQ multiplex PCR; TCRdb's copy has only in-frame clones and leaves some out. The sample shows 60,000 to 75,000 clones, roughly nine tenths of them seen only once. This sample was included in a study of OX40 agonist ivuxolimab in advanced cancers. For the study at large: Patients received ivuxolimab, an intravenous treatment, every 2 weeks at 0.01 to 10 mg/kg. Partial responses occurred in Three dose-escalation patients, one with hepatocellular carcinoma and two with cutaneous melanoma. General study findings and limits: In the expanded peripheral T cells, antigen specificity was never determined. At 0.1-3.0 mg/kg, partial responders had clonal expansion among the lowest observed.

CDR1 SGHDT and CDR2 YYEEEE come from the germline V gene. Trimming took 2 bases from V and 0 from J, leaving 8 bases between them. The CDR3 has 15 amino acids. This receptor was taken from an adult with an advanced solid tumor such as melanoma, head and neck, liver or kidney cancer. The sequencing here drew on CD4+ or CD8+ T cells sorted from blood, taken in a trial of the OX40 agonist ivuxolimab. The rearrangement uses TRBV5-6 and TRBJ2-2; maybe TRBD1 (5 bases). The CDR3 nucleotides are TGTGCCAGCAGCTTACAGGTCGCGAACACCGGGGAGCTGTTTTTT. It translates to CASSLQVANTGELFF.